Shown below are 22 T cell receptor beta chains from a single sample sequenced in a study of T cell responses to AZD1222 COVID-19 vaccine (dated by TCRdb to the early 2020s). The library relied on the immunoSEQ multiplex PCR assay. TCRdb re-hosts the immuneACCESS table, in-frame sequences only. Its copies lack some clones; in the studies checked, an unresolved V gene accounts for under half of them, and the cause for the rest is not known. Within this sample are about 120,000 clones, with 90% to 95% of them counted one time only. The ten largest clones capture just under 3% of the sample. The time point label on this specimen signifies: baseline before first vaccination. This material consisted of peripheral blood, taken on day 0 of AZD1222 vaccination. The receptors derive from an adult in good health.

The genes are TRBV7-9 and TRBJ1-3; no reliable D call. V was pared by 5 bases and J by 0 bases, with 8 bases between. The CDR3 extends over 14 amino acids. Per germline, CDR1 SEHNR and CDR2 FQNEAQ (reference sequence). CDR3 loop: CASSEGISGNTIYF. DNA of the CDR3: TGTGCCAGCAGCGAAGGAATCTCTGGAAACACCATATATTTT.

The genes are TRBV2 and TRBJ2-1, with 9 bases lining up with TRBD1. V was clipped by 6 bases and J by 5 bases; unmatched bases: 5. Looked up from germline, CDR1 is SNHLY and CDR2 is FYNNEI. The CDR3 is made up of 14 amino acids. CDR3 amino acids: CASRSQGADNEQFF. The CDR3 DNA is TGTGCCAGCAGGTCACAGGGGGCGGACAATGAGCAGTTCTTC.

The chain couples TRBV5-1 to TRBJ1-2; D unresolved. CDR3 length: 13 amino acids. The V end lost 0 bases, the J end lost 7 bases, and 10 bases lay between the germline ends. The germline CDR1 and CDR2 sequences are SGHRS and YFSETQ. CDR3 sequence: CASSLEGLGGYTF. The CDR3 DNA follows: TGCGCCAGCAGCTTGGAGGGTTTGGGTGGCTACACCTTC.

In this sample, this clone turned up a few times. The chain recombines TRBV6-4 with TRBJ2-2; D might be TRBD1 or TRBD2, each matching 6 bases. V was clipped by 0 bases and J by 5 bases, with 13 bases between them. Germline assignment: CDR1 MRHNA and CDR2 SNTAGT. The CDR3 runs 16 residues. CDR3 in amino acids: CASSDSNGGWTGELFF. The CDR3 DNA is TGTGCCAGCAGTGACTCAAACGGGGGCTGGACCGGGGAGCTGTTTTTT.

The chain recombines TRBV29-1 with TRBJ1-5, with a tentative D call TRBD1 (5 bases). V was pared by 6 bases and J by 9 bases, with 18 bases between. CDR1 is SQVTM, CDR2 ANQGSEA, per germline. This CDR3 contains 13 residues. CDR3 coding DNA: TGCAGCGTGCTCGACAGACCTATCGGGCCCCAGCATTTT. This sequence encodes CSVLDRPIGPQHF. The full variable domain, in which reference TRBV29-1 and TRBJ1-5 provide the parts outside the CDR3, is SAVISQKPSRDICQRGTSLTIQCQVDSQVTMMFWYRQQPGQSLTLIATANQGSEATYESGFVIDKFPISRPNLTFSTLTVSNMSPEDSSIYLCSVLDRPIGPQHFGDGTRLSIL.

This rearrangement joins TRBV27 to TRBJ2-7; the D is unclear. Looked up from germline, CDR1 is MNHEY and CDR2 is SMNVEV (reference sequence). V was shortened by 5 bases and J by 3 bases, with 14 bases between the two germline ends. There are 14 residues in the CDR3. The CDR3: CASSPRHTFYEQYF. The CDR3 nucleotides read TGTGCCAGCAGTCCACGCCATACTTTCTACGAGCAGTACTTC.

This chain links TRBV28 with TRBJ2-1; unclear D gene. V lost 4 bases and J lost 4, with 5 bases in between. This CDR3 is 12 amino acids long. Germline CDR1 reads MDHEN; CDR2 reads SYDVKM. CDR3 DNA: TGTGCCAGCAGTTCAGATTACAATGAGCAGTTCTTC. It is translated as CASSSDYNEQFF.

J is TRBJ2-1 and V is TRBV6-5; perhaps TRBD1 as D (6 bases). V lost 10 bases, J lost 2 bases, and 15 bases lay in between. Germline loops: CDR1 MNHEY, CDR2 SVGAGI. This CDR3 spans 14 amino acids. CDR3 amino acids: CATLAGAPYNEQFF. In DNA, the CDR3 is TGTGCCACCCTCGCAGGGGCCCCCTACAATGAGCAGTTCTTC.

This clone is a singleton in its sample. The chain carries TRBV5-4 and TRBJ1-2; TRBD1 is a possible D gene (6 bases). Germline V gene lookup returns CDR1 SGHNT and CDR2 YYREEE (reference sequence). Trimming pared 0 bases from V and 8 bases from J, leaving 14 bases between. The CDR3 spans 14 residues. CDR3 DNA sequence: TGTGCCAGCAGCTTGGTCGACAGGTTTGAGGGCTACACCTTC. Protein product: CASSLVDRFEGYTF.

The V gene is TRBV18, the J gene TRBJ1-4; a weak D match, TRBD1 (6 bases). Germline assignment: CDR1 KGHSH and CDR2 LQKENI. Between the trimmed V and J ends, which lost 0 bases and 2 bases, there was a span of 16 bases. The CDR3 has 18 amino acids. CDR3 nucleotides: TGTGCCAGCTCACCACCGTCCCCAGGGGCTGGGACTAATGAAAAACTGTTTTTT. Its protein product is CASSPPSPGAGTNEKLFF. The variable domain in full, with the rest retrieved from reference TRBV18 and TRBJ1-4, is NAGVMQNPRHLVRRRGQEARLRCSPMKGHSHVYWYRQLPEEGLKFMVYLQKENIIDESGMPKERFSAEFPKEGPSILRIQQVVRGDSAAYFCASSPPSPGAGTNEKLFFGSGTQLSVL.

V and J are TRBV4-1 and TRBJ2-3; a weak D match, TRBD1 (5 bases). This CDR3 region has 14 residues. Between the trimmed V and J ends, which lost 3 bases and 0 bases, there was a span of 7 bases. The V gene's germline CDR1 is MGHRA and CDR2 YSYEKL. The CDR3 DNA is TGCGCCAGCAGCCACAGGGTTAGCACAGATACGCAGTATTTT. Residues: CASSHRVSTDTQYF.

V and J are TRBV6-6 and TRBJ2-5, with 8 bases lining up with TRBD2. This CDR3 contains 17 residues. Germline CDR1 and CDR2: MNHNY and SVGAGI (reference sequence). With V trimmed by 7 bases and J by 1 base, 14 bases remained unmatched. The CDR3 nucleotides are TGTGCCAGCATTCAATCTCGGGGGGGAGGGGTCCAAGAGACCCAGTACTTC. This sequence encodes CASIQSRGGGVQETQYF.

The rearrangement joins TRBV19 to TRBJ1-2; the match to TRBD1 covers 8 bases. The CDR3 length is 16 residues. Germline V CDR1 and CDR2: LNHDA, SQIVND (reference sequence). Germline trimming cut 1 base from V and 8 bases from J; bases unmatched to any gene: 12. The CDR3 sequence: CASSIGARGQDGGYTF. The CDR3 region has the DNA TGTGCCAGTAGTATAGGTGCAAGGGGACAGGACGGCGGCTACACCTTC.

This chain uses TRBV4-1 with TRBJ2-7; D perhaps matches TRBD1 (6 bases). Germline lookup yields CDR1 MGHRA and CDR2 YSYEKL. CDR3 length equals 19 residues. V was pared by 1 base and J by 6 bases, with 28 bases between. In DNA, the CDR3 is TGCGCCAGCAGCCAAGTGGGGTTCGGTCAGGGGCCCTCCCTTTTCGAGCAGTACTTC. This codes for CASSQVGFGQGPSLFEQYF.

The chain joins TRBV7-8 to TRBJ2-2, with D hard to call. The germline V gene has CDR1 SGHVS and CDR2 FQNEAQ. V lost 3 bases and J 5 bases, leaving 16 bases between the germline ends. CDR3 length: 16 residues. The CDR3 sequence: CASSFRWGSSTGELFF. The DNA of the CDR3 is TGTGCCAGCAGCTTCCGCTGGGGTTCGTCGACCGGGGAGCTGTTTTTT.

For the CDR3, the DNA is TGTGCCAGTTCCCTAGGGGGGGCCTCCCAAGAGACCCAGTACTTC. Translating it yields CASSLGGASQETQYF. The chain links TRBV28 to TRBJ2-5; D is perhaps TRBD2 (7 bases). This CDR3 has 15 residues. V was pared by 9 bases and J by 1 base, with 18 bases between. The germline CDR1 and CDR2 sequences are MDHEN and SYDVKM.

DNA for the CDR3: TGTGCCAGCAGCCGCCAGAGGGGCACTGAAGCTTTCTTT. Translation: CASSRQRGTEAFF. V usage is TRBV12-3 or TRBV12-4 and J usage is TRBJ1-1; a weak D match, TRBD1 (5 bases). The CDR3 sequence is 13 residues long. V lost 6 bases, J lost 4 bases, and 12 bases lay in between.

The chain couples TRBV29-1 to TRBJ1-2; a possible D gene is TRBD1 (6 bases). Per the germline V gene, CDR1 is SQVTM and CDR2 is ANQGSEA. Trimming removed 4 bases at V and 3 bases at J, with 6 bases between. The CDR3 is 11 amino acids. The CDR3 region is CSVGQDYGYTF. The CDR3, as DNA: TGCAGCGTTGGACAGGACTATGGCTACACCTTC.

In its sample, this clone was seen once. The chain couples TRBV28 to TRBJ1-1; the match to TRBD1 covers 8 bases. Germline V CDR1 and CDR2: MDHEN, SYDVKM. Trimming at V came to 8 bases and at J to 0 bases, leaving 8 bases not matched to a gene. The CDR3 contains 15 residues. CDR3 residues: CASQQGGSLNTEAFF. The DNA for the CDR3 is TGTGCCAGCCAACAGGGGGGCAGCTTGAACACTGAAGCTTTCTTT.

The V call is TRBV29-1, the J call TRBJ2-7; 7 bases are shared with TRBD1. This CDR3 has 12 residues. CDR1 is SQVTM and CDR2 is ANQGSEA in the germline V gene. After removal of 6 bases from V and 4 bases from J, the junction contained 6 bases not matched to a gene. The CDR3 DNA reads as TGCAGCGTCTGGACAGGCCTTTACGAGCAGTACTTC. Translation gives CSVWTGLYEQYF.

The J gene is TRBJ2-1, the V gene TRBV29-1; TRBD2 agrees at 10 bases. The germline V gene encodes CDR1 SQVTM and CDR2 ANQGSEA. There are 13 residues in the CDR3. J was trimmed by 9 bases and V by 7 bases; bases with no gene match: 9. The CDR3 spells CSGQLAGAGEQFF. DNA for the CDR3: TGCAGCGGCCAGCTAGCGGGAGCGGGTGAGCAGTTCTTC.

The chain recombines TRBV4-1 with TRBJ2-1; 10 bases are shared with TRBD2. This CDR3 region has 17 residues. Losses at the gene ends were 0 bases for V and 9 bases for J; bases not matched to a gene: 11. The germline gives CDR1 MGHRA, CDR2 YSYEKL. The CDR3 spells CASSQDVRAGLAFEQFF. CDR3 bases: TGCGCCAGCAGCCAAGATGTGCGAGCGGGACTAGCGTTTGAGCAGTTCTTC.